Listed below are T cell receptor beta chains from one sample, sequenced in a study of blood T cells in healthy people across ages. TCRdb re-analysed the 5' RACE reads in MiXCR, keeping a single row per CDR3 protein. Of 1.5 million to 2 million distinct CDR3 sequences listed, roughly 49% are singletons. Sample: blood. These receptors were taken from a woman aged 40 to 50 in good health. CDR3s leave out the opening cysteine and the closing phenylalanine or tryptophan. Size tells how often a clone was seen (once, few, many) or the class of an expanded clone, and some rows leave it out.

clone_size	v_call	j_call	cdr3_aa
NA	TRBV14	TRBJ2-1	ASSQDQIASSYNEQF
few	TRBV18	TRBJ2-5	ASSPLIGSARMETQY
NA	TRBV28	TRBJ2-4	ASSLGVSLAKNIQY
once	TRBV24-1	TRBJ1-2	ATSEDGQGIYGYT
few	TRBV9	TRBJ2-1	ASSVDMGRGDEQF
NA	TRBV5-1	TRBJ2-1	ASSSQASLAGVDNEQF
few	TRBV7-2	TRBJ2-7	ASSLVFDRSYEQY
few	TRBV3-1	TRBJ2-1	ASSQGAAYNEQF
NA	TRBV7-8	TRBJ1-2	ASSSVGTGVYGYT
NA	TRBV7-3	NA	ASSLMAGSGETQY
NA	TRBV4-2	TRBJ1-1	ASSQAWGAANTEAF
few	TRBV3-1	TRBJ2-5	ASSLSEEGRQETQY
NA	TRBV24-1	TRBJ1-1	ATSAPGFREAF
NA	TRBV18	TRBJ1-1	ASSFSQVDTEAF
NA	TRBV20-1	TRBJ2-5	SASSTTRGPQETQY
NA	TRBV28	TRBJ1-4	ASSLFGGRKLF
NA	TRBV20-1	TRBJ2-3	SARDAGRSTDTQY
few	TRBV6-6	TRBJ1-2	ASYGLNYGYT
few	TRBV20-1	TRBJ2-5	SATDWDQETQY
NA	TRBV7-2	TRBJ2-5	ASSEQGPQY
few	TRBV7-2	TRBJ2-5	ASSSTSRRETQY
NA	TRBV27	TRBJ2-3	ASSFGGHTQY